The 3 T cell receptor beta chains below come from one sample, sequenced in a study of Ad26.COV2.S vaccination and SARS-CoV-2 variants. This table comes from immunoSEQ multiplex PCR, and its TCRdb copy is limited to in-frame clones, with some not included. The table shows 200,000 to 300,000 clones, with approximately 90% occurring only once. The treatment was: 19 received Ad26.COV2.S at low or high dose, single or two shots; 5 received placebo; per-sample allocation not given. Sampling was performed 63 days after the first vaccine or placebo injection. This specimen consisted of peripheral blood, obtained in a trial of Ad26.COV2.S vaccine versus placebo. The receptors derive from a person between 18 and 59 years old who received the Ad26.COV2.S COVID-19 vaccine or a placebo.

The count of this clone is one. The rearrangement links TRBV5-4 to TRBJ2-1, with 8 bases fitting TRBD2. Unmatched junction bases numbered 6, after V lost 0 bases and J lost 4 bases. Germline V gene data show CDR1 as SGHNT and CDR2 as YYREEE (reference sequence). This CDR3 spans 16 amino acids. This CDR3 reads CASSLAGGASYNEQFF. The CDR3 region has the DNA TGTGCCAGCAGCTTGGCCGGGGGGGCGTCGTACAATGAGCAGTTCTTC.

The sample holds one count of this clone. Within the sample, other DNA sequences also encode this same CDR3. The chain joins TRBV29-1 to TRBJ1-2, with TRBD1 matching 8 bases. This CDR3 contains 12 residues. The germline V gene has CDR1 SQVTM and CDR2 ANQGSEA. The V gene end was trimmed by 6 bases and the J gene end by 2 bases; junction bases not matched to a gene: 2. The CDR3 spells CSVGQGNYGYTF. The CDR3 DNA is TGCAGCGTCGGACAGGGAAACTATGGCTACACCTTC.

J is TRBJ2-2 and V is TRBV4-2; either TRBD1 or TRBD2 may fit D (5 bases each). The V end was cut by 3 bases, the J end by 0 bases, with 14 bases between. The CDR3 runs 17 residues. CDR1 is LGHNA and CDR2 is YNFKEQ in the germline V gene. CDR3: CASSQGTQRTNTGELFF. CDR3 nucleotides: TGTGCCAGCAGCCAGGGGACCCAGCGGACGAACACCGGGGAGCTGTTTTTT.